Below are 19 T cell receptor beta chains sequenced from a single sample in a study of early stage breast cancer tumors. TCRdb's copy holds only in-frame clones and misses some; the assay was immunoSEQ multiplex PCR. Among tens of thousands of clones listed, more than 65% were seen once. Input material: blood. These receptors were obtained from a person in their sixties with breast cancer.

The chain carries TRBV29-1 and TRBJ2-7; 9 bases line up with TRBD1. CDR3 length equals 12 residues. V shed 6 bases, J shed 5 bases, and the junction held 5 bases outside the gene matches. Germline V gene data show CDR1 as SQVTM and CDR2 as ANQGSEA. CDR3 nucleotides: TGCAGCGTAGGGACAGGGACCCACGAGCAGTACTTC. As protein: CSVGTGTHEQYF.

The rearrangement joins TRBV18 to TRBJ2-7; a weak D match, TRBD1 (7 bases). Germline CDR1 and CDR2: KGHSH and LQKENI. The V and J ends lost 4 bases and 4 bases respectively, with 14 bases between them. The CDR3 is 14 residues long. CDR3 loop: CASSREQGGYEQYF. The CDR3, as DNA: TGTGCCAGCTCACGAGAGCAGGGGGGATACGAGCAGTACTTC.

V usage is TRBV7-9 and J usage is TRBJ2-1; no clear D. CDR1 is SEHNR and CDR2 is FQNEAQ in the germline V gene (reference sequence). There are 11 residues in the CDR3. The ends were cut back, 3 bases at V and 7 bases at J, with 4 bases in the middle. The CDR3 sequence is CASSFINEQFF. CDR3 sequence (DNA): TGTGCCAGCAGCTTTATTAATGAGCAGTTCTTC.

In regard to this clone: One end of the junction varies from germline; a read error may be responsible. The CDR3 bases are TGCGCCAGCAGGTTGGTCCAATCCTACGAGCAGTACTTC. Translation: CASRLVQSYEQYF. The chain combines TRBV5-1 with TRBJ2-7; no clear D gene. CDR1 and CDR2 from the germline V gene are SGHRS and YFSETQ. The CDR3 extends over 13 amino acids. Combining the CDR3 with reference TRBV5-1 and TRBJ2-7 gives the whole variable domain KAGVTQTPRYLIKTRGQQVTLSCSPISGHRSVSWYQQTPGQGLQFLFEYFSETQRNKGNFPGRFSGRQFSNSRSEMNVSTLELGDSALYLCASRLVQSYEQYFGPGTRLTVT.

This clone was detected only a few times. The chain combines TRBV25-1 with TRBJ2-3, with TRBD1 identical over 7 bases. Germline V gives CDR1 MGHDK, CDR2 SYGVNS. V dropped 8 bases and J dropped 6; count of bases not matched to a gene: 8. The CDR3 sequence is 13 residues long. CDR3 nucleotides: TGTGCCAGCCGGGACAGTTCCATCGATACGCAGTATTTT. It specifies CASRDSSIDTQYF. The variable domain in full, with the rest retrieved from reference TRBV25-1 and TRBJ2-3, is EADIYQTPRYLVIGTGKKITLECSQTMGHDKMYWYQQDPGMELHLIHYSYGVNSTEKGDLSSESTVSRIRTEHFPLTLESARPSHTSQYLCASRDSSIDTQYFGPGTRLTVL.

CDR3 bases: TGTGCCAGCAGCTTATTGGTATCTGGAAACACCATATATTTT. Its translation is CASSLLVSGNTIYF. The chain recombines TRBV7-8 with TRBJ1-3; D unresolved. CDR1 is SGHVS and CDR2 is FQNEAQ in the germline V gene. The V end was cut by 2 bases, the J end by 1 base, with 6 bases between. This CDR3 is 14 amino acids long.

In this sample, this clone turned up once. V and J are TRBV7-6 and TRBJ2-3, with TRBD2 matching over 11 bases. The CDR3 contains 18 residues. V lost 1 base and J lost 0; bases outside the gene matches: 6. Germline-derived CDR1 and CDR2 are SGHVS and FNYEAQ. CDR3 amino acids: CASSLGASGGTSTDTQYF. The CDR3 DNA sequence: TGTGCCAGCAGCTTAGGCGCTAGCGGGGGGACCAGCACAGATACGCAGTATTTT.

This chain connects TRBV9 to TRBJ1-6; 7 bases match TRBD1. CDR1 is SGDLS, CDR2 YYNGEE, per germline. This CDR3 is built from 14 residues. V lost 5 bases to trimming and J lost 8 bases; unmatched junction nucleotides: 7. CDR3 coding DNA: TGTGCCAGCAGTACCGGGACAGCAGATTCACCCCTCCACTTT. Its translation is CASSTGTADSPLHF. Together with reference TRBV9 and TRBJ1-6, the CDR3 gives the full variable domain: DSGVTQTPKHLITATGQRVTLRCSPRSGDLSVYWYQQSLDQGLQFLIQYYNGEERAKGNILERFSAQQFPDLHSELNLSSLELGDSALYFCASSTGTADSPLHFGNGTRLTVT.

The V and J genes are TRBV11-2 and TRBJ1-1; 9 nucleotides agree with TRBD1. Germline CDR1 SGHAT, CDR2 FQNNGV. V was pared by 8 bases and J by 5 bases, with 9 bases of the junction left unmatched. CDR3 length equals 14 residues. The CDR3 DNA follows: TGTGCCAGCGGGGGACAGGGTCTGGGAACTGAAGCTTTCTTT. Its translation is CASGGQGLGTEAFF.

This clone was recorded a few times. This chain joins TRBV7-3 and TRBJ1-2, with no clear D. CDR3 length equals 13 residues. The V and J ends lost 5 bases and 3 bases respectively, with 10 bases between them. Per the germline V gene, CDR1 is SGHTA and CDR2 is FQGTGA. The CDR3 coding sequence is TGTGCCAGCAGCCCCAATCCGGACTATGGCTACACCTTC. It yields the protein CASSPNPDYGYTF.

The rearrangement joins TRBV7-3 to TRBJ2-1; the D call may be TRBD1 or TRBD2 (5 bases each). Germline V CDR1 and CDR2: SGHTA, FQGTGA. Deletions cut 4 bases from V and 9 bases from J, with 13 bases between. The CDR3 loop spans 13 amino acids. The CDR3 nucleotides are TGTGCCAGCAGCTCAACCCGAGGGACTGAGCAGTTCTTC. Protein sequence: CASSSTRGTEQFF. The entire variable domain, with the rest obtained from reference TRBV7-3 and TRBJ2-1, is as follows: GAGVSQTPSNKVTEKGKYVELRCDPISGHTALYWYRQSLGQGPEFLIYFQGTGAADDSGLPNDRFFAVRPEGSVSTLKIQRTERGDSAVYLCASSSTRGTEQFFGPGTRLTVL.

The chain joins TRBV7-9 to TRBJ1-4, with a possible D match to TRBD1 (6 bases). Trimming took off 0 bases at V and 8 bases at J, with 13 bases between the two ends. The length of the CDR3 is 15 residues. Germline-derived CDR1 and CDR2 are SEHNR and FQNEAQ (reference sequence). CDR3 DNA sequence: TGTGCCAGCAGCTTAGCGGGGGGCGCGTCCGAAAAACTGTTTTTT. The encoded protein is CASSLAGGASEKLFF.

This clone has more than one count but fewer than ten. V gene TRBV28 combines with J gene TRBJ1-2, with D maybe TRBD1 (5 bases). The length of the CDR3 is 17 residues. Trimming took off 5 bases at V and 5 bases at J, with 24 bases between the two ends. Per germline, CDR1 MDHEN and CDR2 SYDVKM. CDR3 sequence reads: CASSPVWDEKEEYGYTF. In nucleotides, the CDR3 is TGTGCCAGCAGTCCGGTCTGGGACGAAAAAGAAGAGTATGGCTACACCTTC.

This chain links TRBV4-3 with TRBJ2-1; D gene uncertain. Germline CDR1 and CDR2: LGHNA and YSLEER. The CDR3 sequence is 13 residues long. The V and J ends lost 0 bases and 11 bases respectively, with 11 bases between them. CDR3 nucleotide sequence: TGCGCCAGCAGCCAAGACTTAAGAAGTAAGCAGTTCTTC. Its translation: CASSQDLRSKQFF.

The V call is TRBV19, the J call TRBJ1-5; maybe TRBD1 (6 bases). This CDR3 region has 15 residues. Per the germline V gene, CDR1 is LNHDA and CDR2 is SQIVND (reference sequence). V lost 6 bases and J 3 bases, leaving 15 bases between the germline ends. CDR3: CASRGGQNFNQPQHF. The CDR3 DNA reads TGTGCCAGTAGAGGAGGACAGAATTTCAATCAGCCCCAGCATTTT.

The chain uses TRBV28 and TRBJ1-1, with TRBD1 as a possible D gene (5 bases). Germline CDR1 reads MDHEN; CDR2 reads SYDVKM. The CDR3 sequence is 17 residues long. Trimming left V 2 bases short and J 3 bases short, with 19 bases between. CDR3 DNA sequence: TGTGCCAGCAGTTTACTATATCGAGGGGTTAGGTACACTGAAGCTTTCTTT. Encoded protein: CASSLLYRGVRYTEAFF.

V is TRBV5-4 and J is TRBJ2-2; no reliable D call. Trimming stripped 1 base from V and 1 base from J, with 2 bases between. The length of the CDR3 is 13 residues. CDR1 and CDR2 (germline): SGHNT, YYREEE (reference sequence). CDR3 sequence (DNA): TGTGCCAGCAGCTTGAGGAACACCGGGGAGCTGTTTTTT. It specifies CASSLRNTGELFF. The whole variable domain, filled in from reference TRBV5-4 and TRBJ2-2, reads ETGVTQSPTHLIKTRGQQVTLRCSSQSGHNTVSWYQQALGQGPQFIFQYYREEENGRGNFPPRFSGLQFPNYSSELNVNALELDDSALYLCASSLRNTGELFFGEGSRLTVL.

The rearrangement links TRBV5-4 to TRBJ1-3, with 9 bases that match TRBD1. V shed 3 bases, J shed 2 bases, and the junction held 6 bases outside the gene matches. This CDR3 has 16 residues. Germline-derived CDR1 and CDR2 are SGHNT and YYREEE (reference sequence). The CDR3 loop is CASSSGTGQTGNTIYF. CDR3 in DNA: TGTGCCAGCAGCTCCGGGACAGGGCAAACTGGAAACACCATATATTTT.

This chain connects TRBV4-2 to TRBJ2-3, with TRBD2 identical over 16 bases. Losses at the gene ends were 0 bases for V and 0 bases for J; bases not matched to a gene: 6. The CDR3 has 20 amino acids. Germline CDR1 LGHNA, CDR2 YNFKEQ. The CDR3 DNA sequence: TGTGCCAGCAGCCAAGACGAGGGGACTAGCGGGGGGGATAGCACAGATACGCAGTATTTT. This sequence encodes CASSQDEGTSGGDSTDTQYF.